The 22 T cell receptor beta chains below were found in one sample sequenced in a study of blood T cell repertoires in COVID-19. The table came from immunoSEQ multiplex PCR; TCRdb's copy has only in-frame clones and leaves some out. This sample has around 190,000 clones, with 84% found just once. What was sequenced was peripheral blood. These TCRs come from a human donor in a cohort sampled during active COVID-19.

Comment on this clone: A much larger clonotype is one base distant, so this may be a read error. The gene calls are TRBV3-1 (or the pseudogene TRBV3-2) and TRBJ1-6; 11 bases match TRBD1. CDR3 length equals 14 residues. The germline CDR1 and CDR2 sequences are LGHDT and YNNKEL (reference sequence). Unmatched junction bases numbered 1, after V lost 4 bases and J lost 8 bases. The CDR3 nucleotides are TGTGCCAGCAGCCGGGGACAGGGGGATTCACCCCTCCACTTT. It codes for CASSRGQGDSPLHF.

This chain uses TRBV13 with TRBJ2-7, with 15 bases lining up with TRBD2. The germline gives CDR1 PRHDT, CDR2 FYEKMQ (reference sequence). V lost 5 bases to trimming and J lost 4 bases; unmatched junction nucleotides: 9. The CDR3 length is 17 residues. The CDR3 here is CASSTGLAGGPGYEQYF. CDR3 sequence (DNA): TGTGCCAGCAGCACCGGACTAGCGGGGGGGCCCGGGTACGAGCAGTACTTC.

This clone was seen a few times. The chain has TRBV30 and TRBJ2-6; 8 positions match TRBD1. The V gene's germline CDR1 is GTSNPN and CDR2 SVGIG (reference sequence). The CDR3 spans 17 residues. J was trimmed by 0 bases and V by 6 bases; bases with no gene match: 10. Here the CDR3 reads CACTTGVLASGANVLTF. CDR3 DNA sequence: TGTGCCTGCACGACAGGGGTTTTGGCCTCTGGGGCCAACGTCCTGACTTTC.

This chain links TRBV6-5 with TRBJ1-5, with TRBD1 matching over 8 bases. V shed 6 bases, J shed 9 bases, and the junction held 7 bases outside the gene matches. Germline V gives CDR1 MNHEY, CDR2 SVGAGI. CDR3 size: 13 residues. Here the CDR3 reads CASRQGAMRPQHF. The DNA of the CDR3 is TGTGCCAGCAGGCAGGGGGCGATGCGGCCCCAGCATTTT.

The chain links TRBV7-8 to TRBJ1-5; TRBD1 agrees at 7 bases. Germline trimming cut 5 bases from V and 7 bases from J; bases unmatched to any gene: 14. CDR3 length equals 16 residues. CDR1 SGHVS and CDR2 FQNEAQ come from the germline V gene. CDR3 sequence reads: CASSPTDRAPWQPQHF. In nucleotides, the CDR3 is TGTGCCAGCAGCCCCACTGACAGGGCCCCCTGGCAGCCCCAGCATTTT.

The CDR3 loop is CASSDTADWSPEAFF. The CDR3 DNA reads as TGTGCCAGCAGTGATACGGCAGATTGGAGCCCTGAAGCTTTCTTT. The V call is TRBV25-1, the J call TRBJ1-1, with D uncertain. Germline CDR1 is MGHDK and CDR2 is SYGVNS. The CDR3 has 15 amino acids. The germline V and J ends were trimmed by 3 bases and 6 bases, with 17 bases remaining between them. The entire variable domain, with the rest obtained from reference TRBV25-1 and TRBJ1-1, is as follows: EADIYQTPRYLVIGTGKKITLECSQTMGHDKMYWYQQDPGMELHLIHYSYGVNSTEKGDLSSESTVSRIRTEHFPLTLESARPSHTSQYLCASSDTADWSPEAFFGQGTRLTVV.

The CDR3 bases are TGTGCCAGTAGTATAGTCTTGACAGGCTTCAATTGGAACTATGGCTACACCTTC. This translates into CASSIVLTGFNWNYGYTF. The V gene is TRBV19, the J gene TRBJ1-2; perhaps TRBD1 as D (6 bases). Germline assignment: CDR1 LNHDA and CDR2 SQIVND (reference sequence). This CDR3 contains 18 residues. Trimming stripped 1 base from V and 2 bases from J, with 20 bases between.

The gene calls are TRBV18 and TRBJ1-2; TRBD1 aligns across 11 bases. Germline CDR1 and CDR2: KGHSH and LQKENI. The V segment lost 5 bases and the J segment 3 bases; nucleotides outside the gene matches: 5. The CDR3 spans 15 residues. This CDR3 reads CASSGDRGYDYGYTF. As DNA, the CDR3 is TGTGCCAGCTCAGGGGACAGGGGGTACGACTATGGCTACACCTTC.

The sample holds one count of this clone. The chain uses TRBV29-1 and TRBJ1-5; TRBD1 is a possible D gene (6 bases). Trimming shortened V by 4 bases and J by 7 bases, and 17 bases separated the two germline ends. The CDR3 has 14 residues. Germline CDR1 is SQVTM and CDR2 is ANQGSEA. In nucleotides, the CDR3 is TGCAGCGTTGGCGAGGGGGGGAGTTGGCAGCCCCAGCATTTT. Its translation is CSVGEGGSWQPQHF.

CDR3 sequence (DNA): TGTGCCAGCAGTGAGATCACCGGGGTCCTTCATTCACCCCTCCACTTT. Translation gives CASSEITGVLHSPLHF. The chain joins TRBV25-1 to TRBJ1-6; no clear D. The CDR3 loop spans 16 amino acids. From germline, CDR1 is MGHDK and CDR2 SYGVNS. V lost 3 bases and J lost 8, with 17 bases in between.

V is TRBV27 and J is TRBJ2-5, with a tentative D call TRBD2 (5 bases). The length of the CDR3 is 16 residues. Per germline, CDR1 MNHEY and CDR2 SMNVEV (reference sequence). Trimming removed 0 bases at V and 5 bases at J, with 16 bases between. CDR3 protein: CASSLSWLAAAETQYF. The CDR3 nucleotides read TGTGCCAGCAGTTTATCGTGGCTAGCCGCCGCTGAGACCCAGTACTTC.

The rearrangement links TRBV5-6 to TRBJ1-5; D possibly corresponds to TRBD1 (5 bases). CDR3 length: 12 amino acids. The germline gives CDR1 SGHDT, CDR2 YYEEEE. V shed 0 bases and J shed 7 bases, with 5 bases lying between them. CDR3 loop: CASSLAGQPQHF. CDR3 nucleotide sequence: TGTGCCAGCAGCTTGGCAGGGCAGCCCCAGCATTTT.

This clone has a single count. V gene TRBV5-1 combines with J gene TRBJ1-4; TRBD1 is a possible D gene (5 bases). This CDR3 is 15 amino acids long. Per the germline V gene, CDR1 is SGHRS and CDR2 is YFSETQ. Deletions cut 5 bases from V and 6 bases from J, with 17 bases between. The CDR3 loop is CASSDGRGADEKLFF. The CDR3 nucleotides read TGCGCCAGCAGTGATGGGCGCGGGGCGGATGAAAAACTGTTTTTT.

This clone was recorded a few times. The chain links TRBV7-9 to TRBJ1-2; the D is unclear. The CDR3 runs 12 residues. Germline CDR1 is SEHNR and CDR2 is FQNEAQ (reference sequence). Between the trimmed V and J ends, which lost 5 bases and 0 bases, there was a span of 4 bases. The CDR3 nucleotides are TGTGCCAGCAGCCGTTCTAACTATGGCTACACCTTC. Translation gives CASSRSNYGYTF.

The chain links TRBV2 to TRBJ1-4, with TRBD1 as a possible D gene (6 bases). Trimming removed 5 bases at V and 10 bases at J, with 17 bases between. CDR3 size: 14 residues. Per the germline V gene, CDR1 is SNHLY and CDR2 is FYNNEI. CDR3 coding DNA: TGTGCCAGCAGTCCGCCGGGACAAGGTGTAAAACTGTTTTTT. Its translation: CASSPPGQGVKLFF.

The V gene is TRBV1, the J gene TRBJ2-7; TRBD2 is taken as the D call from the table, unchecked against the DNA. TRBV1 is shown as a pseudogene. This CDR3 has 14 amino acids. This chain's CDR3 is CTSSHGCLSYEQYF. CDR3 coding DNA: TGCACCAGCAGCCACGGGTGTCTGTCCTACGAGCAGTACTTC.

The V gene is TRBV3-1 (or the pseudogene TRBV3-2), the J gene TRBJ2-2, with D tentatively TRBD1 (6 bases). This CDR3 contains 16 residues. Deletions cut 3 bases from V and 4 bases from J, with 15 bases between. The germline gives CDR1 LGHDT, CDR2 YNNKEL (reference sequence). This CDR3 reads CASSHTSGTITGELFF. As DNA, the CDR3 is TGTGCCAGCAGCCACACCTCCGGGACAATCACCGGGGAGCTGTTTTTT.

The chain is built from TRBV5-5 and TRBJ1-4; D remains unclear. With 1 base removed from V and 4 bases from J, the gap between germline ends came to 8 bases. This CDR3 comprises 14 residues. Germline assignment: CDR1 SGHKS and CDR2 YYEKEE (reference sequence). DNA of the CDR3: TGTGCCAGCAGCTTGCCCGGACTTAATGAAAAACTGTTTTTT. This encodes CASSLPGLNEKLFF.

J is TRBJ1-1 and V is TRBV9; TRBD1 is a possible D gene (5 bases). The CDR3 length is 14 residues. The germline V gene encodes CDR1 SGDLS and CDR2 YYNGEE. V dropped 4 bases and J dropped 4 bases, with 14 bases sitting between them. The CDR3 nucleotides read TGTGCCAGCAGCCAGTCAGCCAGGGTCACTGAAGCTTTCTTT. Translating it yields CASSQSARVTEAFF.

This clone has a single count. This chain joins TRBV5-1 and TRBJ2-2; tentative D call: TRBD1 (5 bases). The CDR3 totals 15 residues. The V gene's germline CDR1 is SGHRS and CDR2 YFSETQ. V lost 0 bases and J lost 6, with 12 bases in between. This chain's CDR3 is CASSLGLQGSGELFF. The CDR3 region has the DNA TGCGCCAGCAGCTTGGGTCTTCAGGGTTCCGGGGAGCTGTTTTTT.

This sequence joins TRBV5-1 and TRBJ2-5, with 7 bases aligning to TRBD1. The CDR3 spans 16 residues. CDR1 SGHRS and CDR2 YFSETQ come from the germline V gene. J lost 2 bases, V lost 4 bases, and 11 bases had no gene match. The CDR3 DNA reads as TGCGCCAGCAGCCTCAGACAGGGATCGGGACAAGAGACCCAGTACTTC. Translating gives CASSLRQGSGQETQYF.

The gene calls are TRBV5-1 and TRBJ1-1, with a possible D match to TRBD1 (5 bases). Trimming pared 5 bases from V and 2 bases from J, leaving 19 bases between. The CDR3 contains 16 residues. CDR1 SGHRS and CDR2 YFSETQ come from the germline V gene. The CDR3 loop is CASSPAGQIGNTEAFF. In nucleotides, the CDR3 is TGCGCCAGCAGTCCGGCAGGGCAGATAGGTAACACTGAAGCTTTCTTT.